This entry lists 24 T cell receptor beta chains sequenced from one sample in a study of blood T cells in healthy people across ages. Next came a second PCR, run for about 6 to 12 cycles, which used a sample-barcoded 5' primer along with a J-beta primer mix. One entry per CDR3 protein results from TCRdb running MiXCR on the 5' RACE reads. The repertoire includes roughly 720,000 distinct CDR3 sequences, about 48% of them detected once, and about 42% sits in the top ten. Specimen: blood. The receptors here all came from a man older than 75 in good health.

V usage is TRBV5-8 and J usage is TRBJ2-7, with D maybe TRBD1 (6 bases). Per germline, CDR1 SGHTS and CDR2 YDEGEE. CDR3 length: 17 residues. Trimming shortened V by 3 bases and J by 2 bases, and 21 bases separated the two germline ends. CDR3 nucleotides: TGTGCCAGCAGCTCCTCGACCGGGACACCTTGGCCCTACGAGCAGTACTTC. This encodes CASSSSTGTPWPYEQYF. The whole variable domain, remainder taken from reference TRBV5-8 and TRBJ2-7, is EAGVTQSPTHLIKTRGQQATLRCSPISGHTSVYWYQQALGLGLQFLLWYDEGEERNRGNFPPRFSGRQFPNYSSELNVNALELEDSALYLCASSSSTGTPWPYEQYFGPGTRLTVT.

This clonotype was seen only a few times. The chain employs TRBV6-1 and TRBJ1-2; D not resolved. Looked up from germline, CDR1 is MNHNS and CDR2 is SASEGT. The V and J ends lost 0 bases and 4 bases respectively, with 6 bases between them. CDR3 size: 13 residues. CDR3 protein: CASSEARVYGYTF. CDR3 nucleotide sequence: TGTGCCAGCAGTGAAGCAAGGGTCTATGGCTACACCTTC.

This clonotype was counted a few times. The genes are TRBV5-1 and TRBJ2-1, with TRBD2 matching 9 bases. CDR3 length: 14 residues. CDR1 is SGHRS and CDR2 is YFSETQ in the germline V gene. Trimming took 5 bases from V and 7 from J; bases not matched to a gene: 7. The CDR3 DNA sequence: TGCGCCAGCAGTACCGGGACTAGCTGGAATGAGCAGTTCTTC. Its translation is CASSTGTSWNEQFF.

This clonotype was observed a few times. The rearrangement joins TRBV6-2 or TRBV6-3 to TRBJ2-7; 10 bases are shared with TRBD2. The CDR3 has 16 amino acids. Unmatched junction bases numbered 7, after V lost 3 bases and J lost 2 bases. Germline assignment: CDR1 MNHEY and CDR2 SVGEGT. This chain's CDR3 is CASSYRTSGKPYEQYF. CDR3 DNA sequence: TGTGCCAGCAGTTATAGAACTAGCGGGAAACCCTACGAGCAGTACTTC.

The CDR3 here is CASSYSSPGTSYEQYF. The CDR3 DNA is TGTGCCAGCAGTTACTCGAGCCCCGGGACCTCCTACGAGCAGTACTTC. V and J are TRBV6-6 and TRBJ2-7; possibly TRBD1 or TRBD2 for D (5 bases each). This CDR3 comprises 16 residues. Germline V gene sequence: CDR1 MNHNY, CDR2 SVGAGI (reference sequence). Deletions cut 0 bases from V and 0 bases from J, with 12 bases between.

The CDR3 DNA reads as TGCGCCAGCAGCTTCACACCGGGAGCGAACACCGGGGAGCTGTTTTTT. Its translation is CASSFTPGANTGELFF. V is TRBV5-1 and J is TRBJ2-2; TRBD2 might be the D (6 bases). Germline-derived CDR1 and CDR2 are SGHRS and YFSETQ. The CDR3 covers 16 residues. V gave up 2 bases and J gave up 0 bases, with 11 bases separating them.

The V and J genes are TRBV7-2 and TRBJ2-1, with D maybe TRBD1 (6 bases). V was clipped by 0 bases and J by 0 bases, with 15 bases between them. CDR1 is SGHTA and CDR2 is FQGNSA in the germline V gene. This CDR3 comprises 18 residues. The DNA for the CDR3 is TGTGCCAGCAGCTTAGCGGACATGGGGGCTAGCTCCTACAATGAGCAGTTCTTC. Its translation is CASSLADMGASSYNEQFF.

This chain links TRBV5-1 with TRBJ2-3; a possible D gene is TRBD1 (6 bases). Trimming shortened V by 3 bases and J by 3 bases, and 11 bases separated the two germline ends. This CDR3 spans 14 amino acids. Germline CDR1 and CDR2: SGHRS and YFSETQ. CDR3: CASSSGTKTDTQYF. In nucleotides, the CDR3 is TGCGCCAGCAGCTCCGGGACAAAAACAGATACGCAGTATTTT. Based on the CDR3 plus reference TRBV5-1 and TRBJ2-3, the full variable domain is KAGVTQTPRYLIKTRGQQVTLSCSPISGHRSVSWYQQTPGQGLQFLFEYFSETQRNKGNFPGRFSGRQFSNSRSEMNVSTLELGDSALYLCASSSGTKTDTQYFGPGTRLTVL.

The gene calls are TRBV20-1 and TRBJ2-7; 9 bases fit TRBD2. The CDR3 loop spans 15 amino acids. Germline V CDR1 and CDR2: DFQATT, SNEGSKA (reference sequence). Trimming cost V 0 bases and J 7 bases; bases outside gene matches: 10. This CDR3 is CSAREEASGMFEQYF. CDR3 nucleotide sequence: TGCAGTGCTAGAGAGGAGGCTAGCGGGATGTTTGAGCAGTACTTC.

This clonotype came up a few times. The rearrangement uses TRBV18 and TRBJ2-4, with D perhaps matching TRBD1 (6 bases). Trimming shortened V by 2 bases and J by 8 bases, and 19 bases separated the two germline ends. CDR1 is KGHSH, CDR2 LQKENI, per germline. The CDR3 length is 16 residues. CDR3 protein: CASSPYSSRGSDIQYF. CDR3 bases: TGTGCCAGCTCACCATATAGTTCCAGGGGATCGGACATTCAGTACTTC.

This rearrangement joins TRBV6-6 to TRBJ2-7; D tentatively fits TRBD1 or TRBD2 (5 bases each). Germline V gene sequence: CDR1 MNHNY, CDR2 SVGAGI (reference sequence). V lost 10 bases and J lost 0, with 13 bases in between. This CDR3 contains 13 residues. The CDR3 DNA reads as TGTGCCACAGCCGTCGGGACCTCCTACGAGCAGTACTTC. This gives the protein CATAVGTSYEQYF.

This chain's CDR3 is CASQIPISSGRGDEQYF. The CDR3 DNA follows: TGTGCCAGCCAAATCCCTATTTCCAGCGGGAGAGGCGATGAGCAGTACTTC. The chain carries TRBV7-8 and TRBJ2-7; 8 bases fit TRBD2. In germline, CDR1 is SGHVS, CDR2 FQNEAQ. This CDR3 region has 17 residues. Trimming took 8 bases from V and 7 from J; bases not matched to a gene: 22.

The chain uses TRBV20-1 and TRBJ2-7, with unresolved D. This CDR3 contains 11 residues. Germline values: CDR1 DFQATT, CDR2 SNEGSKA (reference sequence). V lost 0 bases and J 7 bases, leaving 7 bases between the germline ends. The CDR3 DNA is TGCAGTGCTAGAGAAGCGCGAGAGCAGTACTTC. This sequence encodes CSAREAREQYF.

The chain uses TRBV5-1 and TRBJ2-7, with D perhaps TRBD2 (6 bases). The CDR3 runs to 12 residues. V was shortened by 4 bases and J by 6 bases, with 11 bases between the two germline ends. Looked up from germline, CDR1 is SGHRS and CDR2 is YFSETQ. The CDR3 DNA is TGCGCCAGCAGCGGGGGGATACGCGAGCAGTACTTC. This encodes CASSGGIREQYF.

In its sample, this clonotype was seen a few times. The gene calls are TRBV5-6 and TRBJ2-7, with D tentatively TRBD1 (5 bases). From germline, CDR1 is SGHDT and CDR2 YYEEEE. V was cut by 4 bases and J by 6 bases, with 20 bases left in between. CDR3 length: 15 amino acids. The CDR3 coding sequence is TGTGCCAGCAGCCCCCACGTAGGGGTTGGAGTCGAGCAGTACTTC. Translation gives CASSPHVGVGVEQYF.

In this sample, this clonotype turned up many times. CDR3: CSVEDLTSGSETQYF. The CDR3 DNA is TGCAGCGTTGAAGACCTCACTAGCGGGAGCGAGACCCAGTACTTC. This chain joins TRBV29-1 and TRBJ2-5; 11 bases line up with TRBD2. The CDR3 runs to 15 residues. Looked up from germline, CDR1 is SQVTM and CDR2 is ANQGSEA. The V segment lost 0 bases and the J segment 5 bases; nucleotides outside the gene matches: 5.

This chain links TRBV5-1 with TRBJ1-4, with a possible D match to TRBD1 (6 bases). The CDR3 is made up of 15 amino acids. The germline CDR1 and CDR2 sequences are SGHRS and YFSETQ. V was clipped by 3 bases and J by 8 bases, with 17 bases between them. The CDR3 loop is CASSSQGRVEEKLFF. Written as DNA, the CDR3 is TGCGCCAGCAGCTCCCAGGGGCGCGTAGAAGAAAAACTGTTTTTT.

V gene TRBV7-9 combines with J gene TRBJ2-5, with no clear D. Per the germline V gene, CDR1 is SEHNR and CDR2 is FQNEAQ (reference sequence). This CDR3 is 15 amino acids long. V was cut by 5 bases and J by 1 base, with 14 bases left in between. CDR3 DNA: TGTGCCAGCAGCCCCCGACTGGTCCGCCAAGAGACCCAGTACTTC. It specifies CASSPRLVRQETQYF.

The chain uses TRBV10-3 and TRBJ2-3, with D hard to call. The CDR3 runs 15 residues. CDR1 and CDR2 (germline): ENHRY, SYGVKD. V was clipped by 6 bases and J by 0 bases, with 13 bases between them. Here the CDR3 reads CAISLGRESTDTQYF. The CDR3 DNA reads as TGTGCCATCAGCCTAGGACGAGAAAGCACAGATACGCAGTATTTT.

The chain combines TRBV7-9 with TRBJ2-7; D is unresolved. The J call may be mistaken, given a closer DNA end match to TRBJ2-5. Germline V gene sequence: CDR1 SEHNR, CDR2 FQNEAQ (reference sequence). The CDR3 has 15 amino acids. In DNA form, the CDR3 reads TGTGCCAGCAGCTTATTCAGATCGGCTCAAGAGACCCAGTACTTC. Translated, it gives CASSLFRSAQETQYF.

The chain joins TRBV29-1 to TRBJ2-1, with TRBD2 identical over 14 bases. This CDR3 region has 14 residues. CDR1 is SQVTM and CDR2 is ANQGSEA in the germline V gene. Trimming took 4 bases from V and 8 from J; bases not matched to a gene: 4. The chain's CDR3 is CSVAGTSGSHEQFF. The DNA of the CDR3 is TGCAGCGTTGCCGGGACTAGCGGGAGCCATGAGCAGTTCTTC.

In its sample, this clonotype was seen once. V usage is TRBV28 and J usage is TRBJ2-2; D remains unclear. In germline, CDR1 is MDHEN, CDR2 SYDVKM. V lost 2 bases, J lost 7 bases, and 14 bases lay in between. There are 15 residues in the CDR3. This chain's CDR3 is CASSLITPSGGELFF. The CDR3 DNA sequence: TGTGCCAGCAGTTTAATTACACCTTCGGGCGGGGAGCTGTTTTTT.

This chain uses TRBV29-1 with TRBJ2-1, with D perhaps TRBD2 (5 bases). V lost 7 bases and J lost 2, with 15 bases in between. Per the germline V gene, CDR1 is SQVTM and CDR2 is ANQGSEA. The CDR3 length is 14 residues. The CDR3 loop is CSAPTRGTYNEQFF. DNA for the CDR3: TGCAGCGCCCCGACCCGGGGAACCTACAATGAGCAGTTCTTC.

This clonotype was detected a few times. The chain combines TRBV4-1 with TRBJ2-7; D is uncertain. V was clipped by 0 bases and J by 3 bases, with 9 bases between them. The CDR3 has 14 residues. Germline CDR1 and CDR2: MGHRA and YSYEKL. CDR3 sequence reads: CASSQDPGGYEQYF. In DNA form, the CDR3 reads TGCGCCAGCAGCCAAGATCCGGGCGGCTACGAGCAGTACTTC.